This TCR beta chain was captured by sequencing in a study of radiation and T cells in renal cell carcinoma. Study outcomes and limitations: Compared with controls, irradiated tumors had more, larger dominant CDR3 motifs.

Regarding treatment: treatment-naive control, cytoreductive nephrectomy. Control samples are tumors resected by cytoreductive nephrectomy without prior radiation. Profiling relied on immunoSEQ multiplex PCR, and the TCRdb table lists in-frame clones only, not all of them. The sample holds approximately 13,000 clones, 57% seen once. This clone turned up a few times. Antigen specificity is unknown. The sequenced sample was tumor tissue, obtained from a patient whose treatment was nephrectomy without radiotherapy. The TCR originated in a man aged 45-65 years with renal cell carcinoma.

The CDR3 region is CASRRDNSPLHF. The CDR3 coding sequence is TGCGCCAGCAGGAGGGATAATTCACCCCTCCACTTT. The genes are TRBV5-1 and TRBJ1-6; D gene uncertain. Trimming pared 5 bases from V and 5 bases from J, leaving 5 bases between. CDR1 SGHRS and CDR2 YFSETQ come from the germline V gene. There are 12 residues in the CDR3.